This T cell receptor (beta chain) was profiled in a study of shared clonotypes between healthy human individuals. Study findings and constraints: A small donor pool kept down the genetic and exposure-history diversity that was represented.

Sequencing was at deep level. Only in-frame clones appear in the TCRdb table, and some are missing; sequencing was by immunoSEQ multiplex PCR. The sample has roughly 530,000 clones; approximately 95% are singletons. The V and J ends lost 5 bases and 3 bases, in that order; junction bases with no gene match: 11. The CDR3 covers 17 residues. Germline V gene lookup returns CDR1 LNHDA and CDR2 SQIVND (reference sequence). Note on this clone: Its antigen is unidentified.

This clonotype was obtained from a young woman in good health. V gene TRBV19 combines with J gene TRBJ2-2; TRBD1 agrees at 8 bases. The sequenced material came from naive CD4+ T cells sorted from blood. The subset: CD45RA+ positively selected. CDR3 region: CASSRWTGTGDTGELFF. DNA for the CDR3: TGTGCCAGTAGTCGGTGGACAGGGACCGGCGACACCGGGGAGCTGTTTTTT.